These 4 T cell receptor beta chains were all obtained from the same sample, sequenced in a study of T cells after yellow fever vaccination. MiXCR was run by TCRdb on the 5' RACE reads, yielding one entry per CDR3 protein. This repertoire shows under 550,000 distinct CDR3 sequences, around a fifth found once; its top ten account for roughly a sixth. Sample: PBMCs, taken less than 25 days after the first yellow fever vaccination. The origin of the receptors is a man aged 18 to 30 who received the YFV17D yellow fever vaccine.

In DNA, the CDR3 is TGTGCCAGCAGCGAGCGGGGGGGCGAAGGAGATGAGCAGTTCTTC. Its protein product is CASSERGGEGDEQFF. V and J are TRBV9 and TRBJ2-1, with TRBD2 matching 10 bases. With V trimmed by 3 bases and J by 8 bases, 8 bases remained unmatched. The length of the CDR3 is 15 residues. Germline CDR1 SGDLS, CDR2 YYNGEE. Looking up the rest from reference TRBV9 and TRBJ2-1 gives the full variable domain: DSGVTQTPKHLITATGQRVTLRCSPRSGDLSVYWYQQSLDQGLQFLIQYYNGEERAKGNILERFSAQQFPDLHSELNLSSLELGDSALYFCASSERGGEGDEQFFGPGTRLTVL.

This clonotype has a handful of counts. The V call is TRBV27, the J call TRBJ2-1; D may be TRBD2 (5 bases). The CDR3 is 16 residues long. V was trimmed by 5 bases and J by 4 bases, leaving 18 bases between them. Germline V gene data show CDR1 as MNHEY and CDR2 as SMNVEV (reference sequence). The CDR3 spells CASSAQTGSLYNEQFF. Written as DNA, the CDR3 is TGTGCCAGCAGTGCTCAGACGGGATCGCTTTACAATGAGCAGTTCTTC.

This CDR3 is CAISESRQGYTGELFF. CDR3 DNA sequence: TGTGCCATCAGTGAGTCGAGACAGGGATACACCGGGGAGCTGTTTTTT. V usage is TRBV10-3 and J usage is TRBJ2-2; TRBD1 aligns across 7 bases. J lost 3 bases, V lost 0 bases, and 4 bases had no gene match. From germline, CDR1 is ENHRY and CDR2 SYGVKD. The CDR3 spans 16 residues.

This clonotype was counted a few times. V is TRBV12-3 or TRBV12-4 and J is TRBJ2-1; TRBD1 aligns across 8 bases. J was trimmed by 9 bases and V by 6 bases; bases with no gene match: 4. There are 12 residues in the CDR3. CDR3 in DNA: TGTGCCAGCAGGTCAGGGGGCGTTGAGCAGTTCTTC. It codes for CASRSGGVEQFF.